Shown below are 28 T cell receptor beta chains from a single sample sequenced in a study of blood T cell repertoires in COVID-19. Generated by immunoSEQ multiplex PCR, the TCRdb table keeps only in-frame clones and is missing some. The data hold tens of thousands of clones, with around nine tenths observed a single time. Sequencing was performed on peripheral blood. All receptors derive from a human donor in a cohort sampled during active COVID-19.

This chain joins TRBV10-2 and TRBJ2-5; possible D gene TRBD2, 5 bases. In germline, CDR1 is WSHSY, CDR2 SAAADI. The CDR3 is 14 residues long. The ends were cut back, 3 bases at V and 7 bases at J, with 15 bases in the middle. The CDR3 bases are TGCGCCAGCAGTGACAGCGGAGCCTCGGCGACCCAGTACTTC. It codes for CASSDSGASATQYF.

The chain joins TRBV18 to TRBJ1-4; D ambiguous. The CDR3 contains 11 residues. Trimming took 5 bases from V and 8 from J, leaving 6 bases between them. Germline lookup yields CDR1 KGHSH and CDR2 LQKENI. In nucleotides, the CDR3 is TGTGCCAGCTCAGCCAGGGAAAAACTGTTTTTT. It translates to CASSAREKLFF.

The J gene is TRBJ1-3, the V gene TRBV4-3; 7 positions agree with TRBD1. The CDR3 consists of 16 residues. J gave up 2 bases and V 0 bases, and 4 bases lay outside the gene matches. Germline lookup yields CDR1 LGHNA and CDR2 YSLEER. The CDR3, as DNA: TGCGCCAGCAGCCAAGAATGGCAGGGGGCTGGAAACACCATATATTTT. It is translated as CASSQEWQGAGNTIYF.

This chain uses TRBV15 with TRBJ2-5; 8 bases map to TRBD1. The CDR3 totals 17 residues. The trim removed 0 bases at V and 2 bases at J, leaving 8 bases unmatched. Germline V lookup: CDR1 LNHNV, CDR2 YYDKDF (reference sequence). The DNA of the CDR3 is TGTGCCACCAGCAGAGATCTGCCAGGGGGCGGACAAGAGACCCAGTACTTC. It specifies CATSRDLPGGGQETQYF.

The chain links TRBV7-2 to TRBJ2-5; D unclear. CDR3 length: 14 amino acids. V shed 2 bases and J shed 5 bases, with 12 bases lying between them. Per the germline V gene, CDR1 is SGHTA and CDR2 is FQGNSA. This chain's CDR3 is CASSLMSSGETQYF. The CDR3, as DNA: TGTGCCAGCAGCTTAATGTCTTCCGGTGAGACCCAGTACTTC.

The chain links TRBV6-4 to TRBJ1-1; no reliable D call. From germline, CDR1 is MRHNA and CDR2 SNTAGT. V was cut by 8 bases and J by 6 bases, with 16 bases left in between. This CDR3 is 13 amino acids long. As DNA, the CDR3 is TGTGCCAGCTTCCAGAAGTCTCTTGCTGAAGCTTTCTTT. Translation: CASFQKSLAEAFF.

The V and J genes are TRBV11-2 and TRBJ2-5, with TRBD2 matching 14 bases. Germline lookup yields CDR1 SGHAT and CDR2 FQNNGV. J was trimmed by 4 bases and V by 5 bases; bases with no gene match: 6. This CDR3 comprises 16 residues. The CDR3 DNA sequence: TGTGCCAGCAGCGCCGGGACTAGCGGGAGAGGAGAGACCCAGTACTTC. Translating it yields CASSAGTSGRGETQYF.

The CDR3 DNA reads as TGTGCCAGCAGCGACCGGAGGGGGGGCCACAATGAGCAGTTCTTC. It is translated as CASSDRRGGHNEQFF. V is TRBV7-2 and J is TRBJ2-1; tentatively, D is TRBD2 (7 bases). The CDR3 covers 15 residues. V was pared by 5 bases and J by 5 bases, with 16 bases between. Germline V gives CDR1 SGHTA, CDR2 FQGNSA.

V usage is TRBV30 and J usage is TRBJ1-6; D is uncertain. Germline V gives CDR1 GTSNPN, CDR2 SVGIG (reference sequence). V gave up 3 bases and J gave up 3 bases, with 9 bases separating them. The CDR3 totals 14 residues. CDR3 loop: CAWRESLYNSPLHF. The CDR3 DNA sequence: TGTGCCTGGAGGGAGAGCCTCTATAATTCACCCCTCCACTTT.

The gene calls are TRBV2 and TRBJ1-5; maybe TRBD1 (5 bases). V shed 1 base and J shed 7 bases, with 20 bases lying between them. The CDR3 has 17 residues. CDR1 is SNHLY, CDR2 FYNNEI, per germline. The CDR3 region has the DNA TGTGCCAGCAGTGAAGACAGGACGGCCCGTTCCTGGCAGCCCCAGCATTTT. This translates into CASSEDRTARSWQPQHF.

The chain carries TRBV5-1 and TRBJ2-7, with D uncertain. The germline V gene encodes CDR1 SGHRS and CDR2 YFSETQ. V shed 0 bases and J shed 3 bases, with 7 bases lying between them. This CDR3 region has 13 residues. The CDR3 region has the DNA TGCGCCAGCAGCTTGGTGGCAGACTACGAGCAGTACTTC. Protein sequence: CASSLVADYEQYF. The whole variable domain, filled in from reference TRBV5-1 and TRBJ2-7, reads KAGVTQTPRYLIKTRGQQVTLSCSPISGHRSVSWYQQTPGQGLQFLFEYFSETQRNKGNFPGRFSGRQFSNSRSEMNVSTLELGDSALYLCASSLVADYEQYFGPGTRLTVT.

The chain has TRBV11-1 and TRBJ2-2; unclear D gene. The germline CDR1 and CDR2 sequences are SGHAT and FQDESV (reference sequence). Trimming removed 4 bases at V and 2 bases at J, with 11 bases between. The CDR3 consists of 15 residues. The CDR3 DNA reads TGTGCCAGCAGCTCCCTACAGTTAAACACCGGGGAGCTGTTTTTT. It specifies CASSSLQLNTGELFF.

The chain joins TRBV18 to TRBJ1-1, with a weak D call TRBD1 (5 bases). CDR3 length: 13 amino acids. Germline V gene data show CDR1 as KGHSH and CDR2 as LQKENI. V was cut by 2 bases and J by 6 bases, with 10 bases left in between. As DNA, the CDR3 is TGTGCCAGCTCACCAATGTGGGGCGCTGAAGCTTTCTTT. Protein sequence: CASSPMWGAEAFF.

The chain recombines TRBV21-1 with TRBJ1-5; whether TRBD1, the table's D call, matches the DNA was not checked. TRBV21-1 counts as a pseudogene. CDR3 length: 12 amino acids. The CDR3 spells CASSKGSQPQHF. The CDR3 DNA sequence: TGTGCCAGCAGCAAAGGCAGTCAGCCCCAGCATTTT.

The chain employs TRBV5-1 and TRBJ2-1; 11 bases are shared with TRBD1. V lost 2 bases and J lost 9; bases outside the gene matches: 1. The germline V gene has CDR1 SGHRS and CDR2 YFSETQ. This CDR3 comprises 13 residues. The CDR3 DNA reads TGCGCCAGCAGCTTCGGGACAGGGGGTGAGCAGTTCTTC. Protein sequence: CASSFGTGGEQFF.

J is TRBJ1-4 and V is TRBV18, with D hard to call. V was trimmed by 3 bases and J by 7 bases, leaving 12 bases between them. CDR1 and CDR2 from the germline V gene are KGHSH and LQKENI. CDR3 length: 14 amino acids. CDR3 sequence (DNA): TGTGCCAGCTCACCGGGCGGAGGCCTTGAAAAACTGTTTTTT. Its protein is CASSPGGGLEKLFF. The variable domain in full, completed from reference TRBV18 and TRBJ1-4, reads NAGVMQNPRHLVRRRGQEARLRCSPMKGHSHVYWYRQLPEEGLKFMVYLQKENIIDESGMPKERFSAEFPKEGPSILRIQQVVRGDSAAYFCASSPGGGLEKLFFGSGTQLSVL.

CDR3 sequence (DNA): TGTGCCAGCTCACCATCTAGGGGACTCACAGATACGCAGTATTTT. It translates to CASSPSRGLTDTQYF. The chain uses TRBV18 and TRBJ2-3; D is possibly TRBD2 (6 bases). The CDR3 totals 15 residues. Trimming cost V 2 bases and J 2 bases, with 11 bases left between them. Looked up from germline, CDR1 is KGHSH and CDR2 is LQKENI.

The chain uses TRBV28 and TRBJ1-2; a possible D gene is TRBD1 (6 bases). With 6 bases removed from V and 6 bases from J, the gap between germline ends came to 14 bases. The CDR3 is 13 residues long. Germline CDR1 reads MDHEN; CDR2 reads SYDVKM. In DNA form, the CDR3 reads TGTGCCAGCAGGGCGGGGGCAGGCGATGGCTACACCTTC. The encoded protein is CASRAGAGDGYTF.

The chain couples TRBV10-3 to TRBJ2-7, with 9 bases aligning to TRBD1. This CDR3 spans 14 amino acids. V lost 6 bases to trimming and J lost 3 bases; unmatched junction nucleotides: 6. Germline V gene data show CDR1 as ENHRY and CDR2 as SYGVKD. CDR3 nucleotides: TGTGCCATCAGATCGACGGGACAGGGCTACGAGCAGTACTTC. Protein product: CAIRSTGQGYEQYF.

This chain uses TRBV18 with TRBJ2-2, with a possible D match to TRBD2 (5 bases). Germline values: CDR1 KGHSH, CDR2 LQKENI. There are 15 residues in the CDR3. V was trimmed by 3 bases and J by 0 bases, leaving 8 bases between them. CDR3 sequence (DNA): TGTGCCAGCTCACCGATCGGGACGAACACCGGGGAGCTGTTTTTT. As protein: CASSPIGTNTGELFF. Variable domain in full (rest from reference TRBV18 and TRBJ2-2): NAGVMQNPRHLVRRRGQEARLRCSPMKGHSHVYWYRQLPEEGLKFMVYLQKENIIDESGMPKERFSAEFPKEGPSILRIQQVVRGDSAAYFCASSPIGTNTGELFFGEGSRLTVL.

J is TRBJ2-7 and V is TRBV18, with TRBD2 matching over 10 bases. Looked up from germline, CDR1 is KGHSH and CDR2 is LQKENI. This CDR3 spans 15 amino acids. The junction had 7 bases not matched to a gene; V was cut back by 6 bases and J by 2 bases. CDR3 loop: CASSVLAGGPYEQYF. DNA for the CDR3: TGTGCCAGCTCTGTGTTAGCGGGAGGTCCCTACGAGCAGTACTTC.

This sequence joins TRBV19 and TRBJ1-2, with D possibly TRBD1 on 5 matching bases. The V end lost 3 bases, the J end lost 0 bases, and 11 bases lay between the germline ends. The germline gives CDR1 LNHDA, CDR2 SQIVND (reference sequence). CDR3 length equals 15 residues. This CDR3 is CASSIRQPANYGYTF. As DNA, the CDR3 is TGTGCCAGTAGTATCCGACAGCCAGCTAACTATGGCTACACCTTC.

V and J are TRBV5-6 and TRBJ2-5; maybe TRBD2 (5 bases). The CDR3 length is 12 residues. V lost 2 bases, J lost 5 bases, and 7 bases lay in between. Germline CDR1 SGHDT, CDR2 YYEEEE. CDR3 sequence: CASSLRGETQYF. CDR3 DNA sequence: TGTGCCAGCAGCTTAAGAGGGGAGACCCAGTACTTC. Complete variable domain (other parts from reference TRBV5-6 and TRBJ2-5): DAGVTQSPTHLIKTRGQQVTLRCSPKSGHDTVSWYQQALGQGPQFIFQYYEEEERQRGNFPDRFSGHQFPNYSSELNVNALLLGDSALYLCASSLRGETQYFGPGTRLLVL.

The chain is built from TRBV14 and TRBJ2-3; D is possibly TRBD2 (5 bases). CDR1 and CDR2 from the germline V gene are SGHDN and FVKESK. Trimming took 4 bases from V and 7 from J, leaving 15 bases between them. This CDR3 contains 14 residues. The CDR3: CASSPHGKGYTQYF. In DNA form, the CDR3 reads TGTGCCAGCAGCCCGCACGGGAAGGGATATACGCAGTATTTT. Full variable domain (rest looked up from reference TRBV14 and TRBJ2-3): EAGVTQFPSHSVIEKGQTVTLRCDPISGHDNLYWYRRVMGKEIKFLLHFVKESKQDESGMPNNRFLAERTGGTYSTLKVQPAELEDSGVYFCASSPHGKGYTQYFGPGTRLTVL.

V gene TRBV6-2 or TRBV6-3 combines with J gene TRBJ1-1, with no clear D. The CDR3 is 13 residues long. Germline lookup yields CDR1 MNHEY and CDR2 SVGEGT. Deletions cut 0 bases from V and 1 base from J, with 3 bases between. The CDR3 DNA sequence: TGTGCCAGCAGTTACTCGAGGAACACTGAAGCTTTCTTT. Protein product: CASSYSRNTEAFF.

This clone showed up just once. V gene TRBV18 combines with J gene TRBJ2-7; perhaps TRBD2 as D (5 bases). V was clipped by 3 bases and J by 3 bases, with 12 bases between them. This CDR3 has 14 residues. Looked up from germline, CDR1 is KGHSH and CDR2 is LQKENI. CDR3: CASSPREGNYEQYF. The DNA for the CDR3 is TGTGCCAGCTCACCCCGAGAGGGCAACTACGAGCAGTACTTC.

This sequence joins TRBV2 and TRBJ1-6; D perhaps matches TRBD1 (5 bases). The CDR3 sequence is 14 residues long. V was cut by 5 bases and J by 1 base, with 6 bases left in between. Looked up from germline, CDR1 is SNHLY and CDR2 is FYNNEI. CDR3 coding DNA: TGTGCCAGCAGTCGGGGGTCCTATAATTCACCCCTCCACTTT. Protein: CASSRGSYNSPLHF.

V is TRBV28 and J is TRBJ2-7, with a possible D match to TRBD2 (10 bases). CDR3 length: 20 residues. Germline CDR1 and CDR2: MDHEN and SYDVKM. Deletions cut 10 bases from V and 5 bases from J, with 39 bases between. DNA of the CDR3: TGTGCCATCAGAGCCCACAGGGGGCGAGAGGTAGCGGGAGGAACCCACGAGCAGTACTTC. It is translated as CAIRAHRGREVAGGTHEQYF.